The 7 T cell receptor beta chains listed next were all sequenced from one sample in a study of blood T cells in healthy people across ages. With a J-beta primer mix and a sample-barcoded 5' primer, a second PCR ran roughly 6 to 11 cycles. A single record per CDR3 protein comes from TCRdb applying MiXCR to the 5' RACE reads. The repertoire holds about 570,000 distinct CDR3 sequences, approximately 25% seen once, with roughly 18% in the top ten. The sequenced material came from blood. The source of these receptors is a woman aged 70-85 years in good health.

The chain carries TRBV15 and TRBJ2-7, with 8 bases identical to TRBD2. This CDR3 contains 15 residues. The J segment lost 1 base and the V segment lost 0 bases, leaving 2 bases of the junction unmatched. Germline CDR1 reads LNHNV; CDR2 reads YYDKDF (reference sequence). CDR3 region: CATSRDSGASYEQYF. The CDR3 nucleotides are TGTGCCACCAGCAGAGATAGCGGGGCATCCTACGAGCAGTACTTC.

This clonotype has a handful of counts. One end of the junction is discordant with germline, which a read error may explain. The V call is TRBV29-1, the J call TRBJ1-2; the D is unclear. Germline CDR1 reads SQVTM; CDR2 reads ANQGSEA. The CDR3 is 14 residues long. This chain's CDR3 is CSVEDGQRTYGCTF. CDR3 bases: TGCAGCGTTGAAGATGGGCAGAGGACCTATGGCTGCACCTTC.

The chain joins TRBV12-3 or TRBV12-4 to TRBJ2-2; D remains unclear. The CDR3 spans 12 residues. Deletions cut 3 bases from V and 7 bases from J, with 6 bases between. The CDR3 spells CASSFGVGELFF. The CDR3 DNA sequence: TGTGCCAGCAGTTTTGGAGTCGGGGAGCTGTTTTTT.

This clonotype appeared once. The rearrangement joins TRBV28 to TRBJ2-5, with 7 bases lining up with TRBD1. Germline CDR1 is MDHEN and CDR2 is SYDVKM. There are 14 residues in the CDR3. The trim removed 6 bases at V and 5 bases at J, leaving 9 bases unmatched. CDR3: CASSGQAPGETQYF. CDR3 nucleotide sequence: TGTGCCAGCAGCGGACAGGCCCCTGGGGAGACCCAGTACTTC.

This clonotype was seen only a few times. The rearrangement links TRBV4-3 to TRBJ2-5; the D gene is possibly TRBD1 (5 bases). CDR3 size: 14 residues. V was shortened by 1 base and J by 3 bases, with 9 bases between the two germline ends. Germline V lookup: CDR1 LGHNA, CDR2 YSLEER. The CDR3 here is CASSQVGREETQYF. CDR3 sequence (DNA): TGCGCCAGCAGCCAAGTAGGCAGGGAAGAGACCCAGTACTTC.

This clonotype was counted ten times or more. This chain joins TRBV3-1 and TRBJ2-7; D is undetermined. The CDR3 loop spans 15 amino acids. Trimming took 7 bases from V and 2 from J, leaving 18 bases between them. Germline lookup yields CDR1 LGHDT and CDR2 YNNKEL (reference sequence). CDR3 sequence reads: CASTSNLGPTYEQYF. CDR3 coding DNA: TGTGCCAGCACCTCAAATCTAGGACCTACCTACGAGCAGTACTTC.

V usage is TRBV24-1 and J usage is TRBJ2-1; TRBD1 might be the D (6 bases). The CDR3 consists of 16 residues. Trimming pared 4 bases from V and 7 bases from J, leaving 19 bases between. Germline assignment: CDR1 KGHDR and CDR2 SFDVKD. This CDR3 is CATSESGTQFGNEQFF. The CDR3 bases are TGTGCCACCAGTGAATCCGGGACACAGTTTGGGAATGAGCAGTTCTTC.